This T cell receptor beta chain was recovered during a study of cytomegalovirus exposure and HLA in healthy donors. Broader study findings: V segments that were indistinguishable, TRBV6-2 and TRBV6-3 among them, were omitted from analysis. What a later analysis showed was that several of the most significant clusters appeared linked to common viral pathogens.

60 Vbeta and 13 Jbeta primers were used in PCR. Original handling: Counted up in a later analysis, unique TCR beta chains came to about 80 million, with roughly 11 million shared. Some clones are missing from TCRdb's copy, which holds only in-frame ones; the method was immunoSEQ multiplex PCR. The D gene and trimming were derived from the DNA, and the V and J assignments and clone size from that table. The sample has approximately 150,000 clones, about 76% seen once. This clone was counted a few times. Its antigen is still unknown. Donors in the study were healthy people who gave bone marrow. J gave up 2 bases and V 4 bases, and 5 bases lay outside the gene matches. The CDR3 has 15 residues. Per the germline V gene, CDR1 is SEHNR and CDR2 is FQNEAQ (reference sequence).

The clonotype originates from a woman aged 40 to 55 in good health and CMV-seropositive. Sequencing was done on a sample of PBMCs. This chain uses TRBV7-9 with TRBJ1-3; 7 bases are shared with TRBD1. CDR3 sequence: CASSWVDRAGNTIYF. CDR3 bases: TGTGCCAGCAGCTGGGTCGACAGGGCTGGAAACACCATATATTTT.